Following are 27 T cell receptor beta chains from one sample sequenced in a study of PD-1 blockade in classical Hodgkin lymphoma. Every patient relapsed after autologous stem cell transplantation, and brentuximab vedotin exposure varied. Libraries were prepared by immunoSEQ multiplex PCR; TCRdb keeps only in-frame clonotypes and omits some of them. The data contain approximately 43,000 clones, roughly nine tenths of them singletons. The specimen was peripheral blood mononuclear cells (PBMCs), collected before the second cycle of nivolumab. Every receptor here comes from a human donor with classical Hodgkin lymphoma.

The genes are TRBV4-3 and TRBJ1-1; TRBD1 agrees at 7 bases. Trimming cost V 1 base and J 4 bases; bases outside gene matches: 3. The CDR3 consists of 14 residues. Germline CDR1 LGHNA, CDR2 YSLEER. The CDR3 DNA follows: TGCGCCAGCAGCCAAGCGACAGGGCGCACTGAAGCTTTCTTT. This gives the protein CASSQATGRTEAFF.

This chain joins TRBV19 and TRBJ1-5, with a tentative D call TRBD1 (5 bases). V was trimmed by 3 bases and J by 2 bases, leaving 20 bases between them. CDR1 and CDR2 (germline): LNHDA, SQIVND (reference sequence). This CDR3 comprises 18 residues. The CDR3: CASSIRGRGPLGNQPQHF. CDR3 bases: TGTGCCAGTAGTATTAGAGGGAGGGGCCCTCTGGGCAATCAGCCCCAGCATTTT. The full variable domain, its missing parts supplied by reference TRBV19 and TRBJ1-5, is DGGITQSPKYLFRKEGQNVTLSCEQNLNHDAMYWYRQDPGQGLRLIYYSQIVNDFQKGDIAEGYSVSREKKESFPLTVTSAQKNPTAFYLCASSIRGRGPLGNQPQHFGDGTRLSIL.

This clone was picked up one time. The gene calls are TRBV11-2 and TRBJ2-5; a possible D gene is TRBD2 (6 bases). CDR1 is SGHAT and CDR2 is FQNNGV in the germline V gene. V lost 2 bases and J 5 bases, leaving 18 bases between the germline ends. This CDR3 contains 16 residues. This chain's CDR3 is CASSLRQTSGRETQYF. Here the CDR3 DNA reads TGTGCCAGCAGCTTACGTCAGACTAGTGGTCGGGAGACCCAGTACTTC.

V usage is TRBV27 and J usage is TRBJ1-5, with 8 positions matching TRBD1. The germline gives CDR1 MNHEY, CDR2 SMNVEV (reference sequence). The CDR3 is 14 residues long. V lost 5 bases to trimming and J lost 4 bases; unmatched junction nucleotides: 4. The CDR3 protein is CASSPGTGNQPQHF. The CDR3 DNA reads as TGTGCCAGCAGTCCCGGGACAGGTAATCAGCCCCAGCATTTT.

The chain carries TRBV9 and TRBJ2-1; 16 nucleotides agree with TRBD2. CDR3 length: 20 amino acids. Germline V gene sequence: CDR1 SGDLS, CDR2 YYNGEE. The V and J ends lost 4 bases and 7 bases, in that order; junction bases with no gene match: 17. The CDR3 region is CASSFRAGTSGGAVKNEQFF. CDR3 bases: TGTGCCAGCAGCTTCCGCGCCGGGACTAGCGGGGGGGCGGTCAAGAATGAGCAGTTCTTC.

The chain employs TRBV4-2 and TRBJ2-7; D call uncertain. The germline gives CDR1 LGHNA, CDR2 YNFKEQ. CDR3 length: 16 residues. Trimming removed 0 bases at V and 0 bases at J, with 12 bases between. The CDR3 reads CASSQDRRHSSYEQYF. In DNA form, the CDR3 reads TGTGCCAGCAGCCAAGATCGGCGACACAGCTCCTACGAGCAGTACTTC.

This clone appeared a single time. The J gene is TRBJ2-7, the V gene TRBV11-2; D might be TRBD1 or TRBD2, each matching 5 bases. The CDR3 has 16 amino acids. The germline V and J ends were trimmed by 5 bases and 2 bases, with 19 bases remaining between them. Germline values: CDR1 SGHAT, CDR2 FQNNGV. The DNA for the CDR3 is TGTGCCAGCAGCCCAATTGTTGGGGGACCCGCCTACGAGCAGTACTTC. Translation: CASSPIVGGPAYEQYF.

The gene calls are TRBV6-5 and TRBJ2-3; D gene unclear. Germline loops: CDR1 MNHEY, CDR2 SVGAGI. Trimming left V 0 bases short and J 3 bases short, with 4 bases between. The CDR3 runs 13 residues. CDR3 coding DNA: TGTGCCAGCAGTTACTCGACAACAGATACGCAGTATTTT. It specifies CASSYSTTDTQYF.

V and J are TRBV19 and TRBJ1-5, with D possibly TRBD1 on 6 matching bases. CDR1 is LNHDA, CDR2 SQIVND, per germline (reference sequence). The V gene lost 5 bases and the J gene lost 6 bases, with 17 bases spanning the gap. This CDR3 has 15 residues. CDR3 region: CASSVRLGGGQPQHF. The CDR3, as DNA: TGTGCCAGTAGTGTCCGGCTCGGGGGCGGTCAGCCCCAGCATTTT.

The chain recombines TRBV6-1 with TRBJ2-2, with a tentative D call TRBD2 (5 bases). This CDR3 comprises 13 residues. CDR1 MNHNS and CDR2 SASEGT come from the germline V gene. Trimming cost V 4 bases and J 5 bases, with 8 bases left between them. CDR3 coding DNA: TGTGCCAGCAGTGCGTCGGGGACCGGGGAGCTGTTTTTT. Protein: CASSASGTGELFF.

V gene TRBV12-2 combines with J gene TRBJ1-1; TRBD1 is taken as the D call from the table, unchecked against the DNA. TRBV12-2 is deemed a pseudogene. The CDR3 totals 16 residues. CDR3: CASRLPYQGADTEAFF. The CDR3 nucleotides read TGTGCAAGTCGCTTACCGTATCAGGGGGCAGACACTGAAGCTTTCTTT.

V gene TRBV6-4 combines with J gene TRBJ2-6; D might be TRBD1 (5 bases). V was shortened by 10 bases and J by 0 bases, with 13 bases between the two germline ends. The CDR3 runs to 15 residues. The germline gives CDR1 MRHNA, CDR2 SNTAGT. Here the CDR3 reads CATSAQGSGANVLTF. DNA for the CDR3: TGTGCCACCTCCGCCCAGGGCTCTGGGGCCAACGTCCTGACTTTC.

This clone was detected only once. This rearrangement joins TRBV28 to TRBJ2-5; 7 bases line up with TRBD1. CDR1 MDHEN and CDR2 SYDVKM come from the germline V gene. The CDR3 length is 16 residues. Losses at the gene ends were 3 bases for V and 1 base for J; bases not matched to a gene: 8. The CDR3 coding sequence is TGTGCCAGCAGTTTCTCATTACAGGGGCGCCAAGAGACCCAGTACTTC. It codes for CASSFSLQGRQETQYF.

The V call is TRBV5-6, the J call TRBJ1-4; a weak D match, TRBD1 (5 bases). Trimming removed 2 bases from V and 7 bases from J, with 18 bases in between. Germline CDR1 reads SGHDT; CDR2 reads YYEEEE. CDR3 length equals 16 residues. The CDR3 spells CASSFGWAGQSEKLFF. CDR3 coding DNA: TGTGCCAGCAGCTTCGGATGGGCAGGGCAATCTGAAAAACTGTTTTTT.

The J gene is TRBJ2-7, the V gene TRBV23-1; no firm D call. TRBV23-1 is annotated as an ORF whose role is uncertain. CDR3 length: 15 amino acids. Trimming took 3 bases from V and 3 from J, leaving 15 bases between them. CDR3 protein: CASSHPGWADYEQYF. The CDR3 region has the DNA TGCGCCAGCAGTCATCCCGGTTGGGCCGACTACGAGCAGTACTTC.

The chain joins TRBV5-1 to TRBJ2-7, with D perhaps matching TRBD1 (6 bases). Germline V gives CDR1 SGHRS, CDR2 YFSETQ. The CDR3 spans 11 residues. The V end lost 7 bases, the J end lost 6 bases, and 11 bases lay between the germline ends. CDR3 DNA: TGCGCCAGCCGCCTAGGGGGCGAGCAGTACTTC. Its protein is CASRLGGEQYF.

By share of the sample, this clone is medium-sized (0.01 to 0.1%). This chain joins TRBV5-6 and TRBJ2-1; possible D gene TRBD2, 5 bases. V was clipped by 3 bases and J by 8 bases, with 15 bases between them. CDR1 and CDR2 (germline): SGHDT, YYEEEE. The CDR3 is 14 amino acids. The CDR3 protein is CASSWGEARDEQFF. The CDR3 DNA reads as TGTGCCAGCAGCTGGGGAGAGGCTAGGGATGAGCAGTTCTTC.

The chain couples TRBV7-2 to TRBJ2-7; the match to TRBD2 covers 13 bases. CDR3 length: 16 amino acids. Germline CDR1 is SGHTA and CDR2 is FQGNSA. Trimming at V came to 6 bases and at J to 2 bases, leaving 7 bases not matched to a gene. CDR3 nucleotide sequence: TGTGCCAGCAGTTCGACTAGCGGGGGGCGGACCTACGAGCAGTACTTC. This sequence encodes CASSSTSGGRTYEQYF.

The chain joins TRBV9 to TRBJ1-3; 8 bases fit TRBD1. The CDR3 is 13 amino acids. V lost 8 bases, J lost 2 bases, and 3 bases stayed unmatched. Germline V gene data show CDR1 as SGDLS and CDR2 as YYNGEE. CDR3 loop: CASGQGTGNTIYF. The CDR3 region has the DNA TGTGCCAGTGGACAGGGAACTGGAAACACCATATATTTT.

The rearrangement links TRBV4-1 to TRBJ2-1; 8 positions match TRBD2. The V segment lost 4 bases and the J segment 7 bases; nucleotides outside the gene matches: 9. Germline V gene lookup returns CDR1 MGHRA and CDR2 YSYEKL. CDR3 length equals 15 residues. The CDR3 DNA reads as TGCGCCAGCAGCCTAGCATCGGGGGGGGATAATGAGCAGTTCTTC. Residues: CASSLASGGDNEQFF.

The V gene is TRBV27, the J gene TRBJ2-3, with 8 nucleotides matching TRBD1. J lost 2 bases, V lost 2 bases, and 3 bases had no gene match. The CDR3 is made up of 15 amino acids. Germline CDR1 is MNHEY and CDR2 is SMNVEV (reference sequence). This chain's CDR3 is CASSLQDRDTDTQYF. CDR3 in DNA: TGTGCCAGCAGTTTACAGGACAGGGACACAGATACGCAGTATTTT.

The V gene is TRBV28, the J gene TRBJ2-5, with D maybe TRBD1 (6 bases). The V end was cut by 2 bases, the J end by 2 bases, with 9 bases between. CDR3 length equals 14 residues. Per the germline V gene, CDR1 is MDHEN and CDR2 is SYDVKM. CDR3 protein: CASSLGGQQETQYF. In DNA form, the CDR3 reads TGTGCCAGCAGTTTAGGGGGCCAACAAGAGACCCAGTACTTC. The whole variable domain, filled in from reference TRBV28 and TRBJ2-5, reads DVKVTQSSRYLVKRTGEKVFLECVQDMDHENMFWYRQDPGLGLRLIYFSYDVKMKEKGDIPEGYSVSREKKERFSLILESASTNQTSMYLCASSLGGQQETQYFGPGTRLLVL.

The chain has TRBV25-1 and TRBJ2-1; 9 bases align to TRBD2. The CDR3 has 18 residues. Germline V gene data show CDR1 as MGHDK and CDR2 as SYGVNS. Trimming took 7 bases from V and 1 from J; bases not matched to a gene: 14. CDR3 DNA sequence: TGTGCCAGCAAAGAAGCGTATAGCGGGGGCCGGTCCTACAATGAGCAGTTCTTC. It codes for CASKEAYSGGRSYNEQFF.

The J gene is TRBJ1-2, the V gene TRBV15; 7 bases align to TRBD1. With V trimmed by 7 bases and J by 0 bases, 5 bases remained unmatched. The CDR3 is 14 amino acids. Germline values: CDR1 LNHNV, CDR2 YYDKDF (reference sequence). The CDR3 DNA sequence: TGTGCCACCAAAGGGACAGTGGCTAACTATGGCTACACCTTC. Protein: CATKGTVANYGYTF.

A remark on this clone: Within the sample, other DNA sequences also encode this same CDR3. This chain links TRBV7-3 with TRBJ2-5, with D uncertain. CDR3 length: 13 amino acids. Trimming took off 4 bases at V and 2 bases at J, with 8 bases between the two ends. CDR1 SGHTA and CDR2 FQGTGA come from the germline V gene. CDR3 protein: CASSYAPQETQYF. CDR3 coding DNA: TGTGCCAGCAGCTACGCCCCTCAAGAGACCCAGTACTTC.

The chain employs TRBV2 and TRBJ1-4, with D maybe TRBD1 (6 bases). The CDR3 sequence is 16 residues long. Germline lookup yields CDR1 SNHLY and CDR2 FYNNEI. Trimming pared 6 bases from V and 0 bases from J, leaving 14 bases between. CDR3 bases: TGTGCCAGCAGCGCCGGGAGGGGGGCAACTAATGAAAAACTGTTTTTT. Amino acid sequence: CASSAGRGATNEKLFF.

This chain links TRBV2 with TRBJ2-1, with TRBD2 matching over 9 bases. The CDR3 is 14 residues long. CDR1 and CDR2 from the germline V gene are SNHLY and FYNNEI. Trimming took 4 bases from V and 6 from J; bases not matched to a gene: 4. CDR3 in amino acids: CASSGGGGTNEQFF. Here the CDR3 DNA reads TGTGCCAGCAGTGGCGGGGGGGGCACCAATGAGCAGTTCTTC.